This T cell receptor (beta chain) was obtained from a study of blood T cell repertoires in COVID-19. At the level of the study: Researchers got acute and convalescent COVID-19 samples from the United States, Italy and Spain.

With regard to this clone: Other DNA sequences in the sample encode the same CDR3.

The CDR3 runs 12 residues. The V gene's germline CDR1 is MDHEN and CDR2 SYDVKM. Trimming took 3 bases from V and 7 from J, leaving 6 bases between them. Per the original data handling: Scientists estimated how many nucleated cells there were by amplifying reference gene primers. This table comes from immunoSEQ multiplex PCR, and its TCRdb copy is limited to in-frame clones, with some not included. Clone size and V and J calls were adopted from that table, with D and trimming inferred from the DNA. The sample has 200,000 to 300,000 clones; 80% to 85% are singletons. The receptor's source is a man between 60 and 70 years old with acute or convalescent COVID-19. The chain carries TRBV28 and TRBJ1-4; D is unresolved. Sequencing used peripheral blood. CDR3 nucleotides: TGTGCCAGCAGTTTGACGGGTGAAAAACTGTTTTTT. This encodes CASSLTGEKLFF.